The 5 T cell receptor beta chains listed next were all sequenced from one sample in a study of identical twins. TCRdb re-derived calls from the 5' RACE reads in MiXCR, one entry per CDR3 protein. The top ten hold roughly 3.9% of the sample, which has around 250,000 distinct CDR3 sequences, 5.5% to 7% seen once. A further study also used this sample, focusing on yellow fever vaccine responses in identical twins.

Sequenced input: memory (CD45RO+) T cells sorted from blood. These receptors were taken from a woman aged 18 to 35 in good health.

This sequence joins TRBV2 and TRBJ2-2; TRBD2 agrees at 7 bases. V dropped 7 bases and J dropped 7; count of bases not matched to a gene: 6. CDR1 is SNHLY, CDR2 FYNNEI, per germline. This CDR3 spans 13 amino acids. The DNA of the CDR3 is TGTGCCAGCACCCAGAGCGGGGACGGGGAGCTGTTTTTT. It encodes CASTQSGDGELFF.

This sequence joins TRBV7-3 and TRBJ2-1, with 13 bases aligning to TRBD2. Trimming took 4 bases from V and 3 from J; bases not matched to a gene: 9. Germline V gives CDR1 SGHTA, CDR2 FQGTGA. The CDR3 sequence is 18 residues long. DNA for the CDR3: TGTGCCAGCAGCTCCGTCGGACTAGCGGGAGAAGGCTACAATGAGCAGTTCTTC. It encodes CASSSVGLAGEGYNEQFF.

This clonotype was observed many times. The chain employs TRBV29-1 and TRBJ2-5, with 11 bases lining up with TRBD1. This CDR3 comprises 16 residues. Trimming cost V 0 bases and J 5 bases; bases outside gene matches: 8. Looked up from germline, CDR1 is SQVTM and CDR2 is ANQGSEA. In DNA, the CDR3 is TGCAGCGTTGAAGATCTGGGACAGGGGGTTTGGGAGACCCAGTACTTC. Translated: CSVEDLGQGVWETQYF.

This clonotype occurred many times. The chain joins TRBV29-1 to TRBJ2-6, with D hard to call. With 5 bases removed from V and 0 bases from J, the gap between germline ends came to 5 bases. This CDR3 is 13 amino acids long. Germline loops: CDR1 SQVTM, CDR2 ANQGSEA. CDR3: CSVHLSGANVLTF. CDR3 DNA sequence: TGCAGCGTTCACCTCTCTGGGGCCAACGTCCTGACTTTC. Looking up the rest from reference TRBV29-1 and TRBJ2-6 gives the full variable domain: SAVISQKPSRDICQRGTSLTIQCQVDSQVTMMFWYRQQPGQSLTLIATANQGSEATYESGFVIDKFPISRPNLTFSTLTVSNMSPEDSSIYLCSVHLSGANVLTFGAGSRLTVL.

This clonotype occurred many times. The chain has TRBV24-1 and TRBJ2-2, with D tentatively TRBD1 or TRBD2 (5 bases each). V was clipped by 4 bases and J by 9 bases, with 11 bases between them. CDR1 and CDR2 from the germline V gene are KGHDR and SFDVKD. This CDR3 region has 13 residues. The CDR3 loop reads CATSDPGRWELFF. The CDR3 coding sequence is TGTGCCACCAGTGACCCGGGACGGTGGGAGCTGTTTTTT.